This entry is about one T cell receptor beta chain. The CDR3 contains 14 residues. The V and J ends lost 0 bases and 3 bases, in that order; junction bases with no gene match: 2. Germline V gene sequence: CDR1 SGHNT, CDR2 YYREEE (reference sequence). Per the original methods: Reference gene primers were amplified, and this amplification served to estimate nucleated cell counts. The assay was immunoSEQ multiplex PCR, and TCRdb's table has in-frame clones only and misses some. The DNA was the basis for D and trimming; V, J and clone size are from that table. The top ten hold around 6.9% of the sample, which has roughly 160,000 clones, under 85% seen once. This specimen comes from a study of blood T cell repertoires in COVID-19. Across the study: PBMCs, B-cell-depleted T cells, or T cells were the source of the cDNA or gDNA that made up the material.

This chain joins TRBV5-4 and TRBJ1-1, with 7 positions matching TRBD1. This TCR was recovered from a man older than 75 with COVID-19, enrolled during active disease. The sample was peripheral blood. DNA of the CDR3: TGTGCCAGCAGCTTGGACAGGGGATACACTGAAGCTTTCTTT. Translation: CASSLDRGYTEAFF.